Included here is one T cell receptor (beta chain) sequence, with context. The antigen is undetermined. Germline CDR1 SNHLY, CDR2 FYNNEI. The length of the CDR3 is 16 residues. V lost 5 bases to trimming and J lost 0 bases; unmatched junction nucleotides: 7. Amplification used 60 Vbeta primers and 13 Jbeta primers. The method was immunoSEQ multiplex PCR; TCRdb's version includes in-frame clones alone and lacks a portion of them. The profile shows 100,000 to 120,000 clones, around 80% of them singletons. The sample is drawn from a study of cytomegalovirus exposure and HLA in healthy donors. Looking at the study overall: Findings of an earlier analysis included about 100 million unique TCR beta sequences from some 200 million T cells.

Points from the study as a whole: Analysis was carried out at a later point, and it linked a missense DCLRE1C variant to TCR beta V- and J-gene trimming. In a later analysis, HLA-associated beta chains showed higher expansion and lower generation probabilities than comparable chains.

The sequencing sample was made of PBMCs. The chain employs TRBV2 and TRBJ1-3, with TRBD1 matching 7 bases. The sequence came from a man younger than 45 in good health and CMV-seropositive. CDR3 in DNA: TGTGCCAGCAGTTGGGGACAGCTCGACTCTGGAAACACCATATATTTT. It translates to CASSWGQLDSGNTIYF.